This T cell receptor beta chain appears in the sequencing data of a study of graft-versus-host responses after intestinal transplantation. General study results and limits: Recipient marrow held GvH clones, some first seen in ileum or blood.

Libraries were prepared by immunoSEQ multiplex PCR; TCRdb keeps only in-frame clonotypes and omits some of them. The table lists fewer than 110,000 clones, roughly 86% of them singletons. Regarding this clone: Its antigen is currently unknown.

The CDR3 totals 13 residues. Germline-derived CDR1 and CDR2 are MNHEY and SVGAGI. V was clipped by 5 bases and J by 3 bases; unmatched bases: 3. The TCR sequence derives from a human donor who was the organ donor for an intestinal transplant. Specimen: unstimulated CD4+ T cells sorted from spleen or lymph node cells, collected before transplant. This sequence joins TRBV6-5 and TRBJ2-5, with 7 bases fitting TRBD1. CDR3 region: CASSEDREETQYF. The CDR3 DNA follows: TGTGCCAGCAGTGAAGACAGGGAAGAGACCCAGTACTTC.